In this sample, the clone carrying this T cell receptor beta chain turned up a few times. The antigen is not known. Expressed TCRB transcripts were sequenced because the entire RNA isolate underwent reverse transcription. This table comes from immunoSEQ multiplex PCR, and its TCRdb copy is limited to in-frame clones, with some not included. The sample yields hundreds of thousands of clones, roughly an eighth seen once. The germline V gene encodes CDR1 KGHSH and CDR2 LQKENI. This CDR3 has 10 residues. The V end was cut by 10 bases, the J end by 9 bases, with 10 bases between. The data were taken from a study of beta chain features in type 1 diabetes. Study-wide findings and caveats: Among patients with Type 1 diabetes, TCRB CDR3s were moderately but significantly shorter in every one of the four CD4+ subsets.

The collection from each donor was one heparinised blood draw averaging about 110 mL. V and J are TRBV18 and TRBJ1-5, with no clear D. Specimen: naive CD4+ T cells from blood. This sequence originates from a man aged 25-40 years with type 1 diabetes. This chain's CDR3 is CAIPGGPQHF. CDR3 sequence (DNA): TGTGCCATTCCGGGAGGGCCCCAGCATTTT.